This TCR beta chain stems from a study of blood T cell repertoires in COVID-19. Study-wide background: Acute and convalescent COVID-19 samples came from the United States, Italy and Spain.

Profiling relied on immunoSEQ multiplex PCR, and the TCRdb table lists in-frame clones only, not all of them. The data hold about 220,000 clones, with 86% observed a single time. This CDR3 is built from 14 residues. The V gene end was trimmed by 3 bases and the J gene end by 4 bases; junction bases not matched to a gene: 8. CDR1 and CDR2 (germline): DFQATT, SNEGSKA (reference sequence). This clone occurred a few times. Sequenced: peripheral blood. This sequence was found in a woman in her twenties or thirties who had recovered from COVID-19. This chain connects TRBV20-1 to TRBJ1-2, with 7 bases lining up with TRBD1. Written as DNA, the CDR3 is TGCAGTGCTAGTGGTCCCGGGACAGCCTATGGCTACACCTTC. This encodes CSASGPGTAYGYTF.